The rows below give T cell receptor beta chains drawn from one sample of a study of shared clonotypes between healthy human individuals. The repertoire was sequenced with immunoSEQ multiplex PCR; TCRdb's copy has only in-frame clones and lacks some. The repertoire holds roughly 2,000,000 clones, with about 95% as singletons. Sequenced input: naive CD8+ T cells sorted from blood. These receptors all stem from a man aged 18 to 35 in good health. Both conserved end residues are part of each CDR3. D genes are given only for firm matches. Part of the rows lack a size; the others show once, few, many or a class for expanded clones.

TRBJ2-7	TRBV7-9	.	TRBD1	CASRTGGSDEQYF	TGTGCCAGCAGGACAGGGGGCAGCGACGAGCAGTACTTC
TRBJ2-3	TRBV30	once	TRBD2	CAWSQRGGTDTQYF	TGTGCCTGGAGTCAGCGGGGGGGCACAGATACGCAGTATTTT
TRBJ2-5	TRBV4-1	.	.	CASSLRGTQYF	TGCGCCAGCAGCTTACGAGGGACCCAGTACTTC
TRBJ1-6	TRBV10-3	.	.	CAISDNDSSDSPLHF	TGTGCCATCAGTGACAATGACAGTTCAGATTCACCCCTCCACTTT
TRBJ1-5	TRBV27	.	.	CASSFRGGNQPQHF	TGTGCCAGCAGTTTCAGGGGTGGGAATCAGCCCCAGCATTTT
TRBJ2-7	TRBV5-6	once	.	CASSLDGAVEQYF	TGTGCCAGCAGCTTGGACGGGGCTGTCGAGCAGTACTTC
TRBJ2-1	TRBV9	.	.	CASSARGHDPYNEQFF	TGTGCCAGCAGCGCGAGGGGACACGATCCCTACAATGAGCAGTTCTTC
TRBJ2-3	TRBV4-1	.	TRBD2	CASSHRLAGQGTDTQYF	TGCGCCAGCAGCCACAGGCTAGCGGGGCAAGGGACAGATACGCAGTATTTT
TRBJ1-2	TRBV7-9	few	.	CASSLGSGDYGYTF	TGTGCCAGCAGCTTAGGCAGTGGTGACTATGGCTACACCTTC
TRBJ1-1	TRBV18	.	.	CASSPSRDGAFF	TGTGCCAGCTCCCCCAGCAGGGATGGAGCTTTCTTT
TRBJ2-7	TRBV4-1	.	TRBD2	CASSLAGAYEQYF	TGCGCCAGCAGCCTAGCGGGGGCCTACGAGCAGTACTTC
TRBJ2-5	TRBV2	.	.	CASVREGLETQYF	TGTGCCAGCGTCCGTGAGGGTTTAGAGACCCAGTACTTC
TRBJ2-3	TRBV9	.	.	CASSLELGVTQYF	TGTGCCAGCAGCCTCGAGCTAGGGGTTACGCAGTATTTT
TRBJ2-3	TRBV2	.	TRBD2	CASSESWREGTDTQYF	TGTGCCAGCAGTGAAAGTTGGCGGGAGGGCACAGATACGCAGTATTTT
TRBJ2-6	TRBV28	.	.	CASSTGISGANVLTF	TGTGCCAGCAGTACAGGGATCTCTGGGGCCAACGTCCTGACTTTC
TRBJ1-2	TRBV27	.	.	CASRGASYGYTF	TGTGCCAGCAGGGGGGCCTCCTATGGCTACACCTTC